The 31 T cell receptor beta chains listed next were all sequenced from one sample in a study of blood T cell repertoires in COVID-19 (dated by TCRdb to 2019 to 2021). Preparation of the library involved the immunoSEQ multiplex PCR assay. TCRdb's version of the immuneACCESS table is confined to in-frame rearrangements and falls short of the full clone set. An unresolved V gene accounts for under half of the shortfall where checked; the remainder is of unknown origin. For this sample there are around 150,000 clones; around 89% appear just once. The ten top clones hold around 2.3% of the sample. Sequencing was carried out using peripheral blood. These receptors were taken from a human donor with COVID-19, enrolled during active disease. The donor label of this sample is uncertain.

The CDR3 protein is CASSSSGTAAYEQYF. As DNA, the CDR3 is TGTGCCAGCAGCTCCTCCGGGACTGCTGCCTACGAGCAGTACTTC. The genes are TRBV27 and TRBJ2-7; D might be TRBD2 (6 bases). The V and J ends lost 6 bases and 2 bases respectively, with 17 bases between them. This CDR3 contains 15 residues. CDR1 is MNHEY and CDR2 is SMNVEV in the germline V gene (reference sequence).

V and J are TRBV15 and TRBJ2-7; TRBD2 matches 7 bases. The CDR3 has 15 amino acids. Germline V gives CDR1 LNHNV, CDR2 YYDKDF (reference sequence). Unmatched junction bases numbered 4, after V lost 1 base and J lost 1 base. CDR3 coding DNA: TGTGCCACCAGCAGAGGGAGTAGCGGGTCCTACGAGCAGTACTTC. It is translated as CATSRGSSGSYEQYF.

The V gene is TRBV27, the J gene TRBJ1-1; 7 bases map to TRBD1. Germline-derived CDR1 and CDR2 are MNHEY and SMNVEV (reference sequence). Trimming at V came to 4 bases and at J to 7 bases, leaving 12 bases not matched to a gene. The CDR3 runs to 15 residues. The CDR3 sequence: CASSSPGGPDGEAFF. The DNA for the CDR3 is TGTGCCAGCAGTTCCCCAGGGGGACCGGACGGTGAAGCTTTCTTT.

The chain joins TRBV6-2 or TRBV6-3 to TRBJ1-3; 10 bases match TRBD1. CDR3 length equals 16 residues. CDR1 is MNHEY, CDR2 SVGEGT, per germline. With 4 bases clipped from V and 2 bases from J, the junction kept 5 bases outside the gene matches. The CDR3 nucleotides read TGTGCCAGCAGTTCTTCCGACAGGGGGCCTGGAAACACCATATATTTT. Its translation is CASSSSDRGPGNTIYF.

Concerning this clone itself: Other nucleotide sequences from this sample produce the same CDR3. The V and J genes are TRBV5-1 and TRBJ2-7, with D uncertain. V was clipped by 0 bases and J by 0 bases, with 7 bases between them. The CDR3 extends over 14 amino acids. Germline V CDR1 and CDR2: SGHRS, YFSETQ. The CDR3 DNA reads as TGCGCCAGCAGCTTGGCTGTCAGCTCCTACGAGCAGTACTTC. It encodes CASSLAVSSYEQYF.

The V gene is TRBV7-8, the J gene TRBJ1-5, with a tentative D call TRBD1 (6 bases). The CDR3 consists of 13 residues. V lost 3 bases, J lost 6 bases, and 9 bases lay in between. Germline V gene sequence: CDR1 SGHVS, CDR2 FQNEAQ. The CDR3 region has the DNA TGTGCCAGCAGCTTCGGGGGGCGTCAGCCCCAGCATTTT. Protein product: CASSFGGRQPQHF.

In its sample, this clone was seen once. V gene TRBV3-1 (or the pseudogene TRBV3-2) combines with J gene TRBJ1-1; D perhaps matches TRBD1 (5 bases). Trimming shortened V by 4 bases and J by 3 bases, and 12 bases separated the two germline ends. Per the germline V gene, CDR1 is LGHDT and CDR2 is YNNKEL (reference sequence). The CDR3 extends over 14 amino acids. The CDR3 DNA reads TGTGCCAGCAGCCGCGACAGCGTTGACACTGAAGCTTTCTTT. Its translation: CASSRDSVDTEAFF.

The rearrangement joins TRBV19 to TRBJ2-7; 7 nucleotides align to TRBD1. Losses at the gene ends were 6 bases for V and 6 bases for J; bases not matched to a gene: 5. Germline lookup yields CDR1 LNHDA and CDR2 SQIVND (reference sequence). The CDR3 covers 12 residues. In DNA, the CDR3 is TGTGCCAGTAGCCCAAGGACAGGCGAGCAGTACTTC. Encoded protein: CASSPRTGEQYF.

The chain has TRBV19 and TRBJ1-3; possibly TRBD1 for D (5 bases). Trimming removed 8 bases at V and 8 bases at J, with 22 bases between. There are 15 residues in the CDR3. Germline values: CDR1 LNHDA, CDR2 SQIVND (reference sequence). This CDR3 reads CASQPSGLRGHTIYF. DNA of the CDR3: TGTGCCAGTCAACCATCGGGACTCCGAGGGCACACCATATATTTT.

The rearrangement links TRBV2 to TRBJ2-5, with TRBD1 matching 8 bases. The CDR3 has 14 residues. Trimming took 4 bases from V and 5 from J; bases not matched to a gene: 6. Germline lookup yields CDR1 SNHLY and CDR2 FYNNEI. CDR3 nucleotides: TGTGCCAGCAGTGGTGGGACAGGCGCGGAGACCCAGTACTTC. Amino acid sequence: CASSGGTGAETQYF.

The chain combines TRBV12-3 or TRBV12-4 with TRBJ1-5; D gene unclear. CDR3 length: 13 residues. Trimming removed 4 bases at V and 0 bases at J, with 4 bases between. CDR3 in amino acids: CASSSYSNQPQHF. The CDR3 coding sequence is TGTGCCAGCAGTTCTTATAGCAATCAGCCCCAGCATTTT.

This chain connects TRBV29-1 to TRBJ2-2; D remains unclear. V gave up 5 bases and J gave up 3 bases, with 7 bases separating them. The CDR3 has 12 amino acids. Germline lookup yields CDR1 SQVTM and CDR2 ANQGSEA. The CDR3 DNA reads TGCAGCGTTATCCCGGACACCGGGGAGCTGTTTTTT. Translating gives CSVIPDTGELFF.

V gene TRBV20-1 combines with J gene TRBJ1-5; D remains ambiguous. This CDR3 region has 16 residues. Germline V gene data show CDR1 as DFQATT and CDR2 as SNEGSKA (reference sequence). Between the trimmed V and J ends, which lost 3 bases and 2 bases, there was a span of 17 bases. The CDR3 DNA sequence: TGCAGTGCTAGTCCCGGTAGCGGGCTCGGCAATCAGCCCCAGCATTTT. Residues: CSASPGSGLGNQPQHF.

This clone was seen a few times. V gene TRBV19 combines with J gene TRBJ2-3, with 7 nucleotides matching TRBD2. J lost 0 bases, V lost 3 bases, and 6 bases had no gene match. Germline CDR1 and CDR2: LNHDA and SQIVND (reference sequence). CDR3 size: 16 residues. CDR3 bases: TGTGCCAGTAGTATCATCGGCGGGGGAAGCACAGATACGCAGTATTTT. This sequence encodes CASSIIGGGSTDTQYF.

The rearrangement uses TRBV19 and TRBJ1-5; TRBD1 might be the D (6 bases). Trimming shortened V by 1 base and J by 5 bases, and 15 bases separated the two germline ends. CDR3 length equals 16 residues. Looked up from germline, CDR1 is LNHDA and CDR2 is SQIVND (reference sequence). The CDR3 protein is CASSIGSRAGDQPQHF. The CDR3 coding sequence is TGTGCCAGTAGTATAGGTTCCCGGGCAGGGGATCAGCCCCAGCATTTT.

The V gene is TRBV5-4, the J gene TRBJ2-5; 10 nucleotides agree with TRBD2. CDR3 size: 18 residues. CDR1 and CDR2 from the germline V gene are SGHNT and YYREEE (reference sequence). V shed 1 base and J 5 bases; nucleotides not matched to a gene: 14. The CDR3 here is CASSLMSSGGPGLETQYF. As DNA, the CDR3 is TGTGCCAGCAGCTTGATGTCTAGCGGGGGACCGGGACTCGAGACCCAGTACTTC.

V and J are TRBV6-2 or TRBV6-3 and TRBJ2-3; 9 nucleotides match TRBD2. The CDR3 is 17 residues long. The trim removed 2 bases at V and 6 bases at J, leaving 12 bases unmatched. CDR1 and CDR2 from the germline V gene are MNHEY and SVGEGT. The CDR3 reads CASSYRLAGTLSDTQYF. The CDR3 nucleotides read TGTGCCAGCAGTTACCGGCTAGCGGGGACACTCAGCGATACGCAGTATTTT.

CDR3 loop: CASTTNPGAGANVLTF. The CDR3 nucleotides read TGTGCCAGCACGACCAACCCGGGAGCCGGGGCCAACGTCCTGACTTTC. The chain couples TRBV19 to TRBJ2-6, with D possibly being TRBD2 (6 bases). Germline V gene lookup returns CDR1 LNHDA and CDR2 SQIVND (reference sequence). The CDR3 covers 16 residues. Trimming left V 9 bases short and J 4 bases short, with 19 bases between.

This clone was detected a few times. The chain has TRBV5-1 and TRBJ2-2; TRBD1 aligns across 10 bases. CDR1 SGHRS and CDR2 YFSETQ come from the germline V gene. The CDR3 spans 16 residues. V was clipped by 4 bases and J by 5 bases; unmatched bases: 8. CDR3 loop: CASSLSGTGVTGELFF. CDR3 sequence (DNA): TGCGCCAGCAGCCTGAGCGGGACAGGGGTGACCGGGGAGCTGTTTTTT.

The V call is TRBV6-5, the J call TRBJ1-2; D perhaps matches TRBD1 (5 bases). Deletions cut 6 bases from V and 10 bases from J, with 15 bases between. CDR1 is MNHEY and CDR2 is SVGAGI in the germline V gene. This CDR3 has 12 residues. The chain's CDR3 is CASRPTGGVYTF. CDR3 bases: TGTGCCAGCAGGCCGACGGGGGGTGTCTACACCTTC.

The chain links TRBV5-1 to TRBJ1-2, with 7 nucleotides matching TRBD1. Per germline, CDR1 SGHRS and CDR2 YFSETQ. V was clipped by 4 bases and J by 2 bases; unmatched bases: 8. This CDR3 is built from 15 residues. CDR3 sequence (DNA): TGCGCCAGCAGCCCGGGACAGCTACTAAACTATGGCTACACCTTC. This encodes CASSPGQLLNYGYTF.

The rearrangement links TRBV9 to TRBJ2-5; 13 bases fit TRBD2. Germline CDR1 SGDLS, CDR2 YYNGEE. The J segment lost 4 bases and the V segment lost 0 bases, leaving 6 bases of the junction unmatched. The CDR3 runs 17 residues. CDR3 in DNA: TGTGCCAGCAGCGTAGGGACTAGCGGGGGCTGGGGAGAGACCCAGTACTTC. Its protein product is CASSVGTSGGWGETQYF.

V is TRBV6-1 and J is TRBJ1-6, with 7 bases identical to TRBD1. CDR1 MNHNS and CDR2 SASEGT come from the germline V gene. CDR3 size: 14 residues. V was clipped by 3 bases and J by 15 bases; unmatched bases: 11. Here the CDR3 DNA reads TGTGCCAGCAGTGAGGGACAGTCCCAGCTCATCCTCCACTTT. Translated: CASSEGQSQLILHF.

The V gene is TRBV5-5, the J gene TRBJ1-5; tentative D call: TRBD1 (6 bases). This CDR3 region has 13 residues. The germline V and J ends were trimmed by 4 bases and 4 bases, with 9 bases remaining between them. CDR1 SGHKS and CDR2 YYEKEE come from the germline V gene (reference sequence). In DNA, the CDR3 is TGTGCCAGCAGCCTCACAGGGAATCAGCCCCAGCATTTT. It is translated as CASSLTGNQPQHF.

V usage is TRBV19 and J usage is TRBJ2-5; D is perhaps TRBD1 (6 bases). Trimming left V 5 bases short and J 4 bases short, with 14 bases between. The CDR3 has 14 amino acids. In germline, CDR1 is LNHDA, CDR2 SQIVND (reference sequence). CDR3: CASSSTGLRETQYF. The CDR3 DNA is TGTGCCAGTAGTTCCACAGGGCTAAGAGAGACCCAGTACTTC.

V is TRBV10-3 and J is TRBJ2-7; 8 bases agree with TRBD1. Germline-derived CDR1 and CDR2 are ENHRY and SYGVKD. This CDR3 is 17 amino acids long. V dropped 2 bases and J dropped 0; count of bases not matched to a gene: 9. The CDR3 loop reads CAISEPGGQGYSYEQYF. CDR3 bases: TGTGCCATCAGTGAGCCGGGCGGACAGGGTTACTCCTACGAGCAGTACTTC.

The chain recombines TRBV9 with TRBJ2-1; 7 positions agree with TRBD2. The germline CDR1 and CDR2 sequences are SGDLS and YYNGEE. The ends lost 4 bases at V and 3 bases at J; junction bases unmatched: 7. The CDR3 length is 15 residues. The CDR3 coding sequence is TGTGCCAGCAGCTGGGGGAGCGGGAACTACAATGAGCAGTTCTTC. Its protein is CASSWGSGNYNEQFF. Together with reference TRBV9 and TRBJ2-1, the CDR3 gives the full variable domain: DSGVTQTPKHLITATGQRVTLRCSPRSGDLSVYWYQQSLDQGLQFLIQYYNGEERAKGNILERFSAQQFPDLHSELNLSSLELGDSALYFCASSWGSGNYNEQFFGPGTRLTVL.

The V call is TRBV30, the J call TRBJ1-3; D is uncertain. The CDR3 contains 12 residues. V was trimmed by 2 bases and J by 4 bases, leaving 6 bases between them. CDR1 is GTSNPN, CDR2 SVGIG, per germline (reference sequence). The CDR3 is CAWSLRGNTIYF. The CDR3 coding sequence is TGTGCCTGGAGTCTCAGGGGAAACACCATATATTTT.

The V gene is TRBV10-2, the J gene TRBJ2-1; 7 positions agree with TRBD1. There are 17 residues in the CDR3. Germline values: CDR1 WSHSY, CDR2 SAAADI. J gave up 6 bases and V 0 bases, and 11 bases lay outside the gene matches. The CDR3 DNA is TGCGCCAGCAGTGAGTCTTTTGCACAGGGGAGCGGCAATGAGCAGTTCTTC. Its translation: CASSESFAQGSGNEQFF.

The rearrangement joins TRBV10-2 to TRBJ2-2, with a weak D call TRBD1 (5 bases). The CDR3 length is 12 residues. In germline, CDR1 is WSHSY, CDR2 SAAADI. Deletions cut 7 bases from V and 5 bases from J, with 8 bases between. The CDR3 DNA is TGCGCCAGCATCAGGGAAACCGGGGAGCTGTTTTTT. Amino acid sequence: CASIRETGELFF.

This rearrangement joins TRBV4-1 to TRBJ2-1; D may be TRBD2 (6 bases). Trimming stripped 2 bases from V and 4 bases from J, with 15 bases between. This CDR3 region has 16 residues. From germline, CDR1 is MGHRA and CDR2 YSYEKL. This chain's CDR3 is CASSQREATEYNEQFF. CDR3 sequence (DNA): TGCGCCAGCAGCCAAAGGGAGGCGACGGAATACAATGAGCAGTTCTTC.